This record covers a single TCR beta chain. The antigen remains undetermined. This sample was taken from a study of OX40 agonist ivuxolimab in advanced cancers. Whole-study context: Among those treated, three patients had partial responses, one with hepatocellular carcinoma and two with cutaneous melanoma.

Findings and caveats of the study: Normalized expansion of T-cell clones was also low for some nonresponders.

TCRdb keeps only in-frame clones here, not all; method: immunoSEQ multiplex PCR. This sample has 100,000 or so clones, with 90% to 96% found just once. The V gene end was trimmed by 3 bases and the J gene end by 2 bases; junction bases not matched to a gene: 17. CDR1 and CDR2 from the germline V gene are SGDLS and YYNGEE. The CDR3 contains 19 residues. This receptor was taken from an adult with an advanced solid tumor such as melanoma, head and neck, liver or kidney cancer. The sequencing used CD4+ or CD8+ T cells sorted from blood, collected in a trial of the OX40 agonist ivuxolimab. This chain joins TRBV9 and TRBJ2-3, with 8 bases lining up with TRBD2. In DNA, the CDR3 is TGTGCCAGCAGCGCAAGTCGGCTAGCGGGCATGGGGCACACAGATACGCAGTATTTT. Translating gives CASSASRLAGMGHTDTQYF.